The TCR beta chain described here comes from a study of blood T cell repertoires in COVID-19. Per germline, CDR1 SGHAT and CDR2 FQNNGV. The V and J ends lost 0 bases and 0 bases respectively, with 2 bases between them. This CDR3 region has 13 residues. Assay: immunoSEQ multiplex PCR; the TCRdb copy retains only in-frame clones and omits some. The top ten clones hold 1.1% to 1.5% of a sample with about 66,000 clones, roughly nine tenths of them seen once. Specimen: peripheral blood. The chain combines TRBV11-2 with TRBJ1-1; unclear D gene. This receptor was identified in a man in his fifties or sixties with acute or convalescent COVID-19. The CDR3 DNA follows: TGTGCCAGCAGCTTAGACATGAACACTGAAGCTTTCTTT. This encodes CASSLDMNTEAFF.